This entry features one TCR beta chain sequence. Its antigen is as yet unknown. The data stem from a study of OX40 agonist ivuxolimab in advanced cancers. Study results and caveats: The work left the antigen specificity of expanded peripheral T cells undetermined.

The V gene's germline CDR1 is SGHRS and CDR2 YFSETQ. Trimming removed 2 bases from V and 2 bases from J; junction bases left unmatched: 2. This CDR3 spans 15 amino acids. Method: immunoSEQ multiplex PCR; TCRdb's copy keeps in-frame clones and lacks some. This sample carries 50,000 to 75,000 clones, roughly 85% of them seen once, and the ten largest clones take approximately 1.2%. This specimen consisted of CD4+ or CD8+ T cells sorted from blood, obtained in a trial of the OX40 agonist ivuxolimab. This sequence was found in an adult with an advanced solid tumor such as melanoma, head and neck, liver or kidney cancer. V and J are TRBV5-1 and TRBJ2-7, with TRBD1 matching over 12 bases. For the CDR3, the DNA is TGCGCCAGCAGCTTAGGGACAGGGGGCGCCTACGAGCAGTACTTC. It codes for CASSLGTGGAYEQYF.